This TCR beta chain came from a study of response to subunit inactivated influenza vaccine. Points from the study as a whole: The authors proposed limited new T cell recruitment per seasonal influenza vaccination.

In TCRdb, the RT-PCR reads were re-called with MiXCR into one record per CDR3 protein. Of about 700,000 distinct CDR3 sequences listed, roughly 14% were seen once; the top ten hold less than 9%. This clonotype was counted a few times. Its target is not known. CDR1 and CDR2 from the germline V gene are LNHDA and SQIVND (reference sequence). V was clipped by 3 bases and J by 0 bases, with 12 bases between them. CDR3 length: 16 amino acids. The rearrangement joins TRBV19 to TRBJ2-1; either TRBD1 or TRBD2 may supply D (5 bases each). This receptor was obtained from a man aged 45-65 years who received an inactivated influenza vaccine. This specimen consisted of PBMCs from blood, obtained roughly 2 weeks before vaccination. CDR3 sequence reads: CASSISRGISYNEQFF. The CDR3 nucleotides are TGTGCCAGTAGTATTAGTCGGGGCATCTCCTACAATGAGCAGTTCTTC.